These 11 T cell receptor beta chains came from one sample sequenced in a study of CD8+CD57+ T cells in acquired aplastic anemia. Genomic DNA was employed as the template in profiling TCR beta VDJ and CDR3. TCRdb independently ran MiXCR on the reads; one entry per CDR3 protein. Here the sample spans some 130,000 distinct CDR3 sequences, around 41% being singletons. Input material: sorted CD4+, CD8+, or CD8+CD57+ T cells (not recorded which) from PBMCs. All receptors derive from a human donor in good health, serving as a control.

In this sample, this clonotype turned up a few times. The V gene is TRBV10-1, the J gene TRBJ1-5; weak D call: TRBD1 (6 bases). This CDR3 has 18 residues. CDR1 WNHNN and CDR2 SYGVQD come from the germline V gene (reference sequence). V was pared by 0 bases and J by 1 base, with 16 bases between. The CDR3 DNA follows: TGCGCCAGCAGTGAGTCGATATTTGGGGACACCAGCAATCAGCCCCAGCATTTT. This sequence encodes CASSESIFGDTSNQPQHF.

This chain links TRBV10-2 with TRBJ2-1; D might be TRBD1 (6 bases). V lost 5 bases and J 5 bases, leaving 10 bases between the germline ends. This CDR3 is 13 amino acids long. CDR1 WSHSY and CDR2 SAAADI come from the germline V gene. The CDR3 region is CASSRTADNEQFF. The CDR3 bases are TGCGCCAGCAGTCGGACAGCAGACAATGAGCAGTTCTTC.

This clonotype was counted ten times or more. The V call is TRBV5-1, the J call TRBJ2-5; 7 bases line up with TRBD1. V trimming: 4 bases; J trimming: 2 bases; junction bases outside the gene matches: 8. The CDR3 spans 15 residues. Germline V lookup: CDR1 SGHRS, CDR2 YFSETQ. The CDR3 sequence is CASSRWDSSQETQYF. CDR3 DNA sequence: TGCGCCAGCAGCCGGTGGGACAGTTCTCAAGAGACCCAGTACTTC.

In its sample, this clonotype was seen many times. The CDR3 loop reads CASSQTPNYGYTF. The CDR3 nucleotides read TGTGCCAGCAGTCAAACACCTAACTATGGCTACACCTTC. The chain employs TRBV12-3 or TRBV12-4 and TRBJ1-2; D is unclear. This CDR3 comprises 13 residues. V dropped 5 bases and J dropped 0 bases, with 7 bases sitting between them.

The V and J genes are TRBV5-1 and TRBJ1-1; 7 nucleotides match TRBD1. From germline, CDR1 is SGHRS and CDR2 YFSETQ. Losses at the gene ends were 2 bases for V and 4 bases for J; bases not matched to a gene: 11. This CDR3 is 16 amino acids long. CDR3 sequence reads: CASSFQGGGLGTEAFF. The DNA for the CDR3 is TGCGCCAGCAGCTTCCAGGGGGGGGGTCTCGGCACTGAAGCTTTCTTT.

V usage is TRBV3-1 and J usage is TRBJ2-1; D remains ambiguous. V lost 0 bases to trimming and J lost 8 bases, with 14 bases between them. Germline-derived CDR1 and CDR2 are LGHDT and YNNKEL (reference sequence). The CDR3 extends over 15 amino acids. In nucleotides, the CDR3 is TGTGCCAGCAGCCAAGAGAGTTTCGGCGCGGATGAGCAGTTCTTC. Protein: CASSQESFGADEQFF.

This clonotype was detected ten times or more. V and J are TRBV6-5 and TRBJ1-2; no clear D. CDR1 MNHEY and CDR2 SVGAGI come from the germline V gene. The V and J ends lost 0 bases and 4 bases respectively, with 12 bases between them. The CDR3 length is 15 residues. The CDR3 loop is CASSYSRTAGYGYTF. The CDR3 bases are TGTGCCAGCAGTTACTCGAGAACGGCGGGCTATGGCTACACCTTC.

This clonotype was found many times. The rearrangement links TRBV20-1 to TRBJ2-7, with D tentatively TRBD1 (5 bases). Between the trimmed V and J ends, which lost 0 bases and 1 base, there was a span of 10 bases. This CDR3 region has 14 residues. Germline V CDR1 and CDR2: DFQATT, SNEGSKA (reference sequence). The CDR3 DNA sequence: TGCAGTGCTAGAGACAGGGCCTTATCCTACGAGCAGTACTTC. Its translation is CSARDRALSYEQYF.

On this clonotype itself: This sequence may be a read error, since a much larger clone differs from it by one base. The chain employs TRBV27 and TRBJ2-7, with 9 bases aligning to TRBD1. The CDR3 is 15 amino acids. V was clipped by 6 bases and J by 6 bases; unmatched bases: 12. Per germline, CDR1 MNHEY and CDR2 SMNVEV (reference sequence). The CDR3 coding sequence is TGTGCCAGCAGAAGGGACAGGGCGCGAACCTGCGAGCAGTACTTC. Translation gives CASRRDRARTCEQYF.

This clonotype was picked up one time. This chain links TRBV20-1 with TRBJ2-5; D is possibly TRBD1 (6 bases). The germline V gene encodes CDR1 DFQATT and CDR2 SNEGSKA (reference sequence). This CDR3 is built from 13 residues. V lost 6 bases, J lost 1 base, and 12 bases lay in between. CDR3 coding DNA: TGCAGTGCCGCCGGACAGCCCCAAGAGACCCAGTACTTC. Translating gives CSAAGQPQETQYF.

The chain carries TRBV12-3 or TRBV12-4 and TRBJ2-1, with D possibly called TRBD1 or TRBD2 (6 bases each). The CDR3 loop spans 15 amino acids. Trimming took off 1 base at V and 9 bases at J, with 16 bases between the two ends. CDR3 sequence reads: CASSLGGPGATEQFF. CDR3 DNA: TGTGCCAGCAGTTTAGGGGGCCCGGGGGCCACTGAGCAGTTCTTC.